Shown below are 19 T cell receptor beta chains from a single sample sequenced in a study of shared clonotypes between healthy human individuals. The repertoire was sequenced with immunoSEQ multiplex PCR; TCRdb's copy has only in-frame clones and lacks some. This sample carries approximately 2.1 million clones, about 92% of them seen once, and the ten largest clones take 0.39%. Sequenced material: naive CD4+ T cells from PBMCs. The subset here: CD45RA+ positively selected. The receptors were sampled from a man younger than 35 in good health. Some clones in this sample may be carry-over from other donors' samples.

This chain connects TRBV19 to TRBJ1-1; D ambiguous. V lost 3 bases, J lost 0 bases, and 5 bases lay in between. The CDR3 totals 13 residues. Germline V lookup: CDR1 LNHDA, CDR2 SQIVND (reference sequence). The CDR3 coding sequence is TGTGCCAGTAGTATGAAGGTGAACACTGAAGCTTTCTTT. It specifies CASSMKVNTEAFF.

The sample holds a few counts of this clone. The DNA of the CDR3 is TGTGCCAGTAGTCCCGGACAGTCCTATGGCTACACCTTC. It specifies CASSPGQSYGYTF. V gene TRBV19 combines with J gene TRBJ1-2; D perhaps matches TRBD1 (6 bases). Trimming took off 5 bases at V and 4 bases at J, with 11 bases between the two ends. The V gene's germline CDR1 is LNHDA and CDR2 SQIVND (reference sequence). The CDR3 covers 13 residues.

This chain joins TRBV5-1 and TRBJ2-1; 9 bases align to TRBD1. The V and J ends lost 4 bases and 7 bases, in that order; junction bases with no gene match: 12. The CDR3 consists of 16 residues. Germline-derived CDR1 and CDR2 are SGHRS and YFSETQ. DNA of the CDR3: TGCGCCAGCAGCCTGGCAACAGGGGGCGCGTTAAATGAGCAGTTCTTC. Residues: CASSLATGGALNEQFF.

The rearrangement links TRBV7-8 to TRBJ2-1; D is undetermined. CDR1 is SGHVS, CDR2 FQNEAQ, per germline. V was trimmed by 1 base and J by 8 bases, leaving 21 bases between them. CDR3 length equals 17 residues. For the CDR3, the DNA is TGTGCCAGCAGCTTAGTAGGGCGCTCCCCCGGGTGGGATGAGCAGTTCTTC. Translated, it gives CASSLVGRSPGWDEQFF.

The genes are TRBV7-2 and TRBJ2-5; the D is unclear. This CDR3 has 13 amino acids. Germline V gene sequence: CDR1 SGHTA, CDR2 FQGNSA. V was trimmed by 1 base and J by 5 bases, leaving 8 bases between them. In nucleotides, the CDR3 is TGTGCCAGCAGCTTAGATCCCAGGGAGACCCAGTACTTC. Translated: CASSLDPRETQYF.

The V gene is TRBV5-1, the J gene TRBJ2-1; D is possibly TRBD2 (6 bases). V dropped 1 base and J dropped 0 bases, with 14 bases sitting between them. This CDR3 spans 17 amino acids. In germline, CDR1 is SGHRS, CDR2 YFSETQ. The CDR3 is CASSLMVGGLSYNEQFF. CDR3 DNA: TGCGCCAGCAGCTTGATGGTTGGGGGACTCTCCTACAATGAGCAGTTCTTC.

As concerns this clone: The DNA is omitted, as the CDR3 cannot be located on it reliably, and the CDR3 follows TCRdb's listing. The chain couples TRBV28 to TRBJ2-5; the table's D call of TRBD2 was not tested on the DNA. The CDR3 region is 15 residues in length, termini included. In germline, CDR1 is MDHEN, CDR2 SYDVKM. CDR3 loop: CASSSSGLAGVTQYF.

In DNA form, the CDR3 reads TGTGCCAGCAGTGCAAGACAGTTATATAGCAATCAGCCCCAGCATTTT. Translated: CASSARQLYSNQPQHF. V usage is TRBV28 and J usage is TRBJ1-5, with D perhaps TRBD1 (5 bases). V dropped 5 bases and J dropped 0 bases, with 14 bases sitting between them. Germline CDR1 MDHEN, CDR2 SYDVKM. There are 16 residues in the CDR3.

The V gene is TRBV19, the J gene TRBJ1-5; TRBD1 might be the D (5 bases). The CDR3 sequence is 12 residues long. The ends were cut back, 5 bases at V and 7 bases at J, with 9 bases in the middle. CDR1 is LNHDA, CDR2 SQIVND, per germline (reference sequence). The CDR3: CASSQGSQPQHF. Here the CDR3 DNA reads TGTGCCAGTAGTCAGGGCAGCCAGCCCCAGCATTTT.

The V and J genes are TRBV27 and TRBJ2-7; 14 positions match TRBD2. Trimming removed 3 bases from V and 6 bases from J; junction bases left unmatched: 19. CDR1 is MNHEY, CDR2 SMNVEV, per germline (reference sequence). The CDR3 loop spans 20 amino acids. This chain's CDR3 is CASSFLTPGLAGDWEVEQYF. In DNA, the CDR3 is TGTGCCAGCAGTTTTTTGACTCCGGGACTAGCGGGAGATTGGGAAGTCGAGCAGTACTTC.

As for this clone: In the same sample, other DNA sequences code for this CDR3. The genes are TRBV15 and TRBJ1-1; no reliable D call. CDR1 and CDR2 from the germline V gene are LNHNV and YYDKDF (reference sequence). With 1 base removed from V and 2 bases from J, the gap between germline ends came to 5 bases. The CDR3 loop spans 13 amino acids. The CDR3 bases are TGTGCCACCAGCAGAGGACAAAACACTGAAGCTTTCTTT. Protein product: CATSRGQNTEAFF.

The chain couples TRBV7-9 to TRBJ1-3; D unresolved. The CDR3 totals 14 residues. Trimming removed 0 bases at V and 4 bases at J, with 7 bases between. CDR1 is SEHNR, CDR2 FQNEAQ, per germline (reference sequence). CDR3: CASSLAVTGNTIYF. As DNA, the CDR3 is TGTGCCAGCAGCTTAGCGGTCACCGGAAACACCATATATTTT.

This clone was observed once. The chain couples TRBV4-3 to TRBJ2-1; D is possibly TRBD1 or TRBD2 (5 bases each). The CDR3 length is 16 residues. The V gene lost 3 bases and the J gene lost 3 bases, with 15 bases spanning the gap. Germline lookup yields CDR1 LGHNA and CDR2 YSLEER. CDR3: CASSQGVSPIYNEQFF. The CDR3 nucleotides read TGCGCCAGCAGCCAGGGGGTTTCCCCCATCTACAATGAGCAGTTCTTC.

V usage is TRBV27 and J usage is TRBJ2-5; possibly TRBD1 or TRBD2 for D (5 bases each). The V and J ends lost 3 bases and 7 bases respectively, with 12 bases between them. The CDR3 is 13 amino acids. The germline CDR1 and CDR2 sequences are MNHEY and SMNVEV (reference sequence). The CDR3 nucleotides are TGTGCCAGCAGTTTGACCAGGGACGGGACCCAGTACTTC. Amino acids: CASSLTRDGTQYF.

The rearrangement uses TRBV6-1 and TRBJ2-1; 8 nucleotides agree with TRBD2. J gave up 0 bases and V 6 bases, and 4 bases lay outside the gene matches. The CDR3 is 15 residues long. Germline CDR1 MNHNS, CDR2 SASEGT. For the CDR3, the DNA is TGTGCCAGCAGAGATAGCGGGAACTCCTACAATGAGCAGTTCTTC. Its translation: CASRDSGNSYNEQFF.

The rearrangement uses TRBV7-2 and TRBJ2-1, with 10 bases identical to TRBD2. From germline, CDR1 is SGHTA and CDR2 FQGNSA. The length of the CDR3 is 14 residues. J gave up 12 bases and V 4 bases, and 9 bases lay outside the gene matches. Here the CDR3 reads CASSSTSGLTGQFF. The CDR3 bases are TGTGCCAGCAGCTCGACTAGCGGGTTGACGGGGCAGTTCTTC.

The V gene is TRBV27, the J gene TRBJ1-5, with 10 nucleotides matching TRBD1. The CDR3 spans 14 residues. CDR1 is MNHEY, CDR2 SMNVEV, per germline (reference sequence). The V gene end was trimmed by 8 bases and the J gene end by 7 bases; junction bases not matched to a gene: 8. CDR3 residues: CASGRDRGDQPQHF. The CDR3 DNA follows: TGTGCCAGCGGGCGGGACAGGGGAGACCAGCCCCAGCATTTT.

V is TRBV5-1 and J is TRBJ1-1; D not resolved. Germline CDR1 is SGHRS and CDR2 is YFSETQ. V was shortened by 4 bases and J by 6 bases, with 16 bases between the two germline ends. The CDR3 consists of 14 residues. The CDR3 loop is CASSNGRVRAEAFF. The CDR3, as DNA: TGCGCCAGCAGCAATGGACGGGTGAGGGCTGAAGCTTTCTTT.

V gene TRBV28 combines with J gene TRBJ2-1, with 7 bases fitting TRBD2. Germline CDR1 is MDHEN and CDR2 is SYDVKM. With V trimmed by 5 bases and J by 2 bases, 9 bases remained unmatched. The CDR3 is made up of 16 amino acids. The CDR3 bases are TGTGCCAGCAGTGAATGGGGGACTACAACCTACAATGAGCAGTTCTTC. It is translated as CASSEWGTTTYNEQFF. The full variable domain, its missing parts supplied by reference TRBV28 and TRBJ2-1, is DVKVTQSSRYLVKRTGEKVFLECVQDMDHENMFWYRQDPGLGLRLIYFSYDVKMKEKGDIPEGYSVSREKKERFSLILESASTNQTSMYLCASSEWGTTTYNEQFFGPGTRLTVL.